This TCR beta chain is from a study of PD-1 blockade in classical Hodgkin lymphoma. Relapse was seen in all patients after autologous stem cell transplantation, and brentuximab vedotin exposure was variable. Only in-frame clones appear in the TCRdb table, and some are missing; sequencing was by immunoSEQ multiplex PCR. The sample includes around 66,000 clones, around 87% of them seen just once. This CDR3 is built from 12 residues. The V end was cut by 4 bases, the J end by 0 bases, with 7 bases between. Per germline, CDR1 GTSNPN and CDR2 SVGIG (reference sequence). Study observations and caveats: Nivolumab initiated under 1 year post-ASCT led to patient exclusion. It was CD4+ TCR diversity, not CD8+, that rose significantly by C4D1.

Note on this clone: Its antigen is undetermined.

V is TRBV30 and J is TRBJ2-7, with D unclear. The sequencing here drew on peripheral blood mononuclear cells (PBMCs), taken at baseline. This sequence was found in a human donor with classical Hodgkin lymphoma. CDR3 sequence reads: CAWTGLSYEQYF. CDR3 bases: TGTGCCTGGACCGGTCTCTCCTACGAGCAGTACTTC.